This T cell receptor (beta chain) is from a study of blood T cell repertoires in COVID-19. In the study overall: Acute and convalescent COVID-19 samples came from the United States, Italy and Spain.

Libraries were prepared by immunoSEQ multiplex PCR; TCRdb keeps only in-frame clonotypes and omits some of them. Here the sample spans 27,000 or so clones, around nine tenths being singletons. This CDR3 is built from 16 residues. Germline V CDR1 and CDR2: SNHLY, FYNNEI. V was clipped by 6 bases and J by 4 bases; unmatched bases: 11. The sample consisted of peripheral blood. The receptor was derived from a human donor in a cohort sampled during active COVID-19. This chain connects TRBV2 to TRBJ2-7; 11 bases match TRBD2. The CDR3 spells CASRLRLAGIPYEQYF. CDR3 bases: TGTGCCAGCAGGCTTCGACTAGCGGGGATCCCTTACGAGCAGTACTTC.